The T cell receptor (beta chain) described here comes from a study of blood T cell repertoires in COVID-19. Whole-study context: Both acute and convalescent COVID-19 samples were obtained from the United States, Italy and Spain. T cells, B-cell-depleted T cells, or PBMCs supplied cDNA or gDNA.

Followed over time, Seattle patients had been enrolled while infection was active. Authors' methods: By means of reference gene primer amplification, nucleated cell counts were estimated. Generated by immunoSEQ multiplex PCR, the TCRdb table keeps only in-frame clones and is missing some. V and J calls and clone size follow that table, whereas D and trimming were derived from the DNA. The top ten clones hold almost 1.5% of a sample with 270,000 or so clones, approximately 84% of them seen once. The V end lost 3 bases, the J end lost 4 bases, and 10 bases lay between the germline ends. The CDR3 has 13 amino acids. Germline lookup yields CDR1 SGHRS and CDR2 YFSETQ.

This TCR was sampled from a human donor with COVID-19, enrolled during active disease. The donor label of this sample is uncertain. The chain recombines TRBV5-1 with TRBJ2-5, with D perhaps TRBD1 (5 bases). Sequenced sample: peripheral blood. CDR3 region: CASSSDTAETQYF. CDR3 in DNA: TGCGCCAGCAGCTCGGACACCGCAGAGACCCAGTACTTC.